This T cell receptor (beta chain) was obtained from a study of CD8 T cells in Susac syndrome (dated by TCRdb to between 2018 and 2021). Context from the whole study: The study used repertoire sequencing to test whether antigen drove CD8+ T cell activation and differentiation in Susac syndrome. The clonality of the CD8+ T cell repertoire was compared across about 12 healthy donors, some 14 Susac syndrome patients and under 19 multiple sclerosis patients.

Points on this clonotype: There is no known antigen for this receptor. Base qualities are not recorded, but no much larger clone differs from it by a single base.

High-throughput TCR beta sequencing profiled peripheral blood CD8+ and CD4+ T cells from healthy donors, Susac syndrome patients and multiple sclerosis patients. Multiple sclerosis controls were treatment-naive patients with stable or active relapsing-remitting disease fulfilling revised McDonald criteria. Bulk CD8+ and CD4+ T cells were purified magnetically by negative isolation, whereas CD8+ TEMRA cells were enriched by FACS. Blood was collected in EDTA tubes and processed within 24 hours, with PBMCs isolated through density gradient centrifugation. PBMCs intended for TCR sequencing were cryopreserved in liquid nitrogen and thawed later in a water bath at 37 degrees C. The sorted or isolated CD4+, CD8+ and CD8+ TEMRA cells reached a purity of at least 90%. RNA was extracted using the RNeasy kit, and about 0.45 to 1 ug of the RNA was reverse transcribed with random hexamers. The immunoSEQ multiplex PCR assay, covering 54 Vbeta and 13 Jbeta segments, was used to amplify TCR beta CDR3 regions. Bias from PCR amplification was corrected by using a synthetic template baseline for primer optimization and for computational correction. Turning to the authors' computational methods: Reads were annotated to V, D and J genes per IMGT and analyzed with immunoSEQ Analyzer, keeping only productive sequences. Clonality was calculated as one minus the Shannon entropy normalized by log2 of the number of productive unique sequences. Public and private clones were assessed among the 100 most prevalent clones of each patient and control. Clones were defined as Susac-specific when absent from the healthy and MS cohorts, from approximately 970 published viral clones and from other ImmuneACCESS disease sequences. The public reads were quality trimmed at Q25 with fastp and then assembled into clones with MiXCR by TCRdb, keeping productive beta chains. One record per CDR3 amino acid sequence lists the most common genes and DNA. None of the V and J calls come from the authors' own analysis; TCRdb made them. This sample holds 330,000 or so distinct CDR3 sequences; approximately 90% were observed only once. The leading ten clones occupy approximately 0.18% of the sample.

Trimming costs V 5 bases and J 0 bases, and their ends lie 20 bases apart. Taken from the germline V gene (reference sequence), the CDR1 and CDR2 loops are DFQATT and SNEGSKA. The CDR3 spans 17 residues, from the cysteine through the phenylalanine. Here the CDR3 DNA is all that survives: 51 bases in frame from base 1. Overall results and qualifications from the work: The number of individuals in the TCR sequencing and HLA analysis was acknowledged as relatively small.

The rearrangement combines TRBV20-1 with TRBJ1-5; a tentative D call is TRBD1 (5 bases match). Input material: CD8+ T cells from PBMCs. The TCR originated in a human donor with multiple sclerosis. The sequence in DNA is TGCAGTGCTTCCCTACAGGCGGGGGGGTATAGCAATCAGCCCCAGCATTTT. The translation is CSASLQAGGYSNQPQHF.